Listed below are T cell receptor beta chains from one sample, sequenced in a study of a mutant IDH1 vaccine in newly diagnosed glioma. TCRdb's table, derived via immunoSEQ multiplex PCR, lists solely in-frame clones and lacks some. The sample lists 50,000 or so clones, 80% to 90% occurring once. The sample was PBMCs, taken from a glioma patient treated with radiotherapy, temozolomide or both. The origin of the receptors is a man aged 18 to 30 with glioma. The CDR3 runs from the conserved cysteine through the conserved F or W. D genes are given only for firm matches. The listing skips clone size in some rows; elsewhere it reads once, few, many or a size class.

V: TRBV6-6; D: TRBD1; J: TRBJ1-5; size: -; CDR3: CASSSPTGEGQPQHF
V: TRBV5-1; D: -; J: TRBJ2-3; size: -; CDR3: CASSLGIDTQYF
V: TRBV6-1; D: -; J: TRBJ2-1; size: -; CDR3: CASRAYHGADTEQFF
V: TRBV5-1; D: TRBD2; J: TRBJ2-1; size: -; CDR3: CASSLIASGGYNEQFF
V: TRBV14; D: -; J: TRBJ2-7; size: -; CDR3: CASSQDLFDRPPVGQYF
V: TRBV6-5; D: -; J: TRBJ2-5; size: -; CDR3: CASSYSLGRQTQYF
V: TRBV5-1; D: -; J: TRBJ1-1; size: -; CDR3: CASSFVGGATEAFF
V: TRBV27; D: -; J: TRBJ1-1; size: -; CDR3: CASSYITSQLFF
V: TRBV5-1; D: -; J: TRBJ2-2; size: -; CDR3: CASRRSGELFF
V: TRBV29-1; D: -; J: TRBJ2-5; size: -; CDR3: CSVEGAEETQYF
V: TRBV19; D: -; J: TRBJ2-1; size: -; CDR3: CASSGWELDNEQFF
V: TRBV6-1; D: -; J: TRBJ1-1; size: -; CDR3: CASSERKDGPWPFF
V: TRBV9; D: -; J: TRBJ1-2; size: -; CDR3: CASSAHSTVYGYTF
V: TRBV19; D: -; J: TRBJ1-2; size: few; CDR3: CASRANYGYTF
V: TRBV11-3; D: -; J: TRBJ1-5; size: once; CDR3: CASSIDRLNQPQHF
V: TRBV5-6; D: -; J: TRBJ1-2; size: -; CDR3: CASSFPVGYGYTF
V: TRBV10-3; D: TRBD1; J: TRBJ2-7; size: -; CDR3: CAISVPGQEQYF
V: TRBV2; D: -; J: TRBJ1-1; size: -; CDR3: CASSDLGRNTEAFF
V: TRBV7-3; D: -; J: TRBJ2-1; size: -; CDR3: CASSIIQGSYNEQFF
V: TRBV19; D: TRBD1; J: TRBJ2-3; size: -; CDR3: CASSMNRGDTQYF
V: TRBV5-1; D: TRBD1; J: TRBJ1-2; size: -; CDR3: CASSLAAGGGYGYTF
V: TRBV7-9; D: TRBD1; J: TRBJ1-5; size: -; CDR3: CASSPSGTVNQPQHF
V: TRBV11-1; D: TRBD1; J: TRBJ2-7; size: -; CDR3: CASSLGDRGYEQYF
V: TRBV4-1; D: TRBD2; J: TRBJ2-1; size: -; CDR3: CASSQALAGSYNEQFF
V: TRBV11-2; D: TRBD1; J: TRBJ1-2; size: -; CDR3: CASSPYGTGSYYGYTF
V: TRBV6-5; D: -; J: TRBJ2-7; size: -; CDR3: CASSFPSDGRGEQYF
V: TRBV5-5; D: -; J: TRBJ2-7; size: -; CDR3: CASSLERLQDGGQYF
V: TRBV2; D: -; J: TRBJ1-4; size: few; CDR3: CASSEAQQTLFF
V: TRBV19; D: TRBD1; J: TRBJ1-4; size: -; CDR3: CASGSGTGYEKLFF
V: TRBV7-9; D: -; J: TRBJ1-1; size: few; CDR3: CASSLAGWTEAFF
V: TRBV19; D: -; J: TRBJ2-2; size: -; CDR3: CASSIPVGGELFF
V: TRBV5-1; D: -; J: TRBJ2-1; size: once; CDR3: CASSLEPSYNEQFF
V: TRBV6-1; D: -; J: TRBJ1-3; size: -; CDR3: CASSRRNSGNTIYF
V: TRBV7-9; D: -; J: TRBJ1-4; size: -; CDR3: CASSSAGPSNEKLFF
V: TRBV7-2; D: -; J: TRBJ2-7; size: -; CDR3: CASSLAAYEQYF
V: TRBV29-1; D: -; J: TRBJ1-2; size: -; CDR3: CSVVPGYTF
V: TRBV25-1; D: TRBD1; J: TRBJ1-1; size: -; CDR3: CASSESGGFRTEAFF
V: TRBV30; D: -; J: TRBJ1-5; size: -; CDR3: CAWALGSNQPQHF
V: TRBV15; D: TRBD1; J: TRBJ2-5; size: -; CDR3: CATSEQGDRPKETQYF
V: TRBV19; D: -; J: TRBJ1-1; size: -; CDR3: CASSINFRVDTEAFF
V: TRBV29-1; D: -; J: TRBJ1-1; size: few; CDR3: CSVVGAIEAFF
V: TRBV19; D: TRBD1; J: TRBJ1-1; size: -; CDR3: CASSDRGPSTEAFF
V: TRBV7-9; D: -; J: TRBJ2-7; size: -; CDR3: CASSWSRQVGVYEQYF
V: TRBV29-1; D: TRBD1; J: TRBJ2-2; size: -; CDR3: CSVVKGTGMLSGELFF
V: TRBV11-2; D: TRBD2; J: TRBJ2-7; size: -; CDR3: CASSERQTSGFYEQYF
V: TRBV28; D: -; J: TRBJ1-1; size: -; CDR3: CASRDTEAFF
V: TRBV11-3; D: -; J: TRBJ2-7; size: -; CDR3: CASSSASDYEQYF
V: TRBV28; D: -; J: TRBJ1-2; size: few; CDR3: CASADRGASGYTF
V: TRBV5-1; D: -; J: TRBJ1-1; size: few; CDR3: CASSSRVMNTEAFF
V: TRBV5-5; D: TRBD1; J: TRBJ2-7; size: -; CDR3: CASSLGDRGDEQYF
V: TRBV11-3; D: -; J: TRBJ2-2; size: -; CDR3: CASSLERGTGGTGELFF
V: TRBV10-2; D: TRBD1; J: TRBJ1-1; size: -; CDR3: CASSEQGRAFF
V: TRBV27; D: TRBD1; J: TRBJ1-2; size: -; CDR3: CASSLGTGLGYTF
V: TRBV5-1; D: -; J: TRBJ1-2; size: -; CDR3: CASSLGHGYTF
V: TRBV6-5; D: -; J: TRBJ1-2; size: -; CDR3: CASSPGAGNYGYTF
V: TRBV6-6; D: TRBD1; J: TRBJ2-7; size: -; CDR3: CASTLGQGVSYEQYF
V: TRBV29-1; D: -; J: TRBJ1-1; size: few; CDR3: CSVVAGATEAFF
V: TRBV11-2; D: -; J: TRBJ2-2; size: few; CDR3: CAAVGMTGELFF
V: TRBV30; D: -; J: TRBJ2-7; size: -; CDR3: CAWSGGSGGEQYF
V: TRBV27; D: -; J: TRBJ2-4; size: few; CDR3: CASRVDIQYF